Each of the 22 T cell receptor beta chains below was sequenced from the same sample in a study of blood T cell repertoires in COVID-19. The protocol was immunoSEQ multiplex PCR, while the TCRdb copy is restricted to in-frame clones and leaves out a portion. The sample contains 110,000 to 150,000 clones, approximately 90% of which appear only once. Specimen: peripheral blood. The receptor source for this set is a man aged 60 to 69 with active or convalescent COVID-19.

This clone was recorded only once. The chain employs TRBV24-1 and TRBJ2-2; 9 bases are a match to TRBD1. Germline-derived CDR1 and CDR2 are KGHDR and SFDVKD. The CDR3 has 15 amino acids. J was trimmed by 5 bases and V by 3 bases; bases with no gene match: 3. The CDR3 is CATSDPDRGTGELFF. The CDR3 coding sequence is TGTGCCACCAGTGATCCAGACAGGGGGACCGGGGAGCTGTTTTTT.

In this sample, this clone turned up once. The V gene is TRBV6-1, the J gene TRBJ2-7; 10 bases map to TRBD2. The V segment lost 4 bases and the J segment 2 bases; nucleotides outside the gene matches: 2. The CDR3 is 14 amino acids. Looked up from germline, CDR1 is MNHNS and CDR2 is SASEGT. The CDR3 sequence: CASSVAGGTYEQYF. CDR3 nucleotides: TGTGCCAGCAGTGTAGCGGGGGGAACCTACGAGCAGTACTTC.

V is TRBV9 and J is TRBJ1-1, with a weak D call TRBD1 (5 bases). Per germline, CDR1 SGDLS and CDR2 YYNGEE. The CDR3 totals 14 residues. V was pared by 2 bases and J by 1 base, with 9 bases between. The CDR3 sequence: CASSVGQQNTEAFF. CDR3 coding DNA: TGTGCCAGCAGCGTGGGGCAGCAGAACACTGAAGCTTTCTTT.

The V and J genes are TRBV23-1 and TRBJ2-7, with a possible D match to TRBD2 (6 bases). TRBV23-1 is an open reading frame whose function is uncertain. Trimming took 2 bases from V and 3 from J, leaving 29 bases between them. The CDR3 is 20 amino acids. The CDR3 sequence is CASSQAPHGGLKEALYEQYF. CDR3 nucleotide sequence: TGCGCCAGCAGTCAAGCCCCACACGGGGGACTGAAGGAAGCGCTCTACGAGCAGTACTTC.

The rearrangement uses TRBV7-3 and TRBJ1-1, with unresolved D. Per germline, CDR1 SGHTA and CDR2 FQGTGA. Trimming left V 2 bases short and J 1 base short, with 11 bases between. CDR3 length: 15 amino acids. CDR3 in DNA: TGTGCCAGCAGCTTAGGCACATCCTGGAACACTGAAGCTTTCTTT. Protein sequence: CASSLGTSWNTEAFF.

The CDR3 DNA sequence: TGTGCCAGTAGTCCGGGACTAGAGTACACAGATACGCAGTATTTT. Amino acids: CASSPGLEYTDTQYF. The chain carries TRBV19 and TRBJ2-3; 8 bases are shared with TRBD2. V shed 5 bases, J shed 2 bases, and the junction held 6 bases outside the gene matches. The V gene's germline CDR1 is LNHDA and CDR2 SQIVND (reference sequence). CDR3 length equals 15 residues.

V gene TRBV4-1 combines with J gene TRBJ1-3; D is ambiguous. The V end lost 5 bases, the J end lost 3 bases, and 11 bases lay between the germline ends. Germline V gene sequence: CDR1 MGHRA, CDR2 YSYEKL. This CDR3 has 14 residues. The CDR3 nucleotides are TGCGCCAGCAGCTCCCAACCCGGTGGAAACACCATATATTTT. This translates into CASSSQPGGNTIYF.

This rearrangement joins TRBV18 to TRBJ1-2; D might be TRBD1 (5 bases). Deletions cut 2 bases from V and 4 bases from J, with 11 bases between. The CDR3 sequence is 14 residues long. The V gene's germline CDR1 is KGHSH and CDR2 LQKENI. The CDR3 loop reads CASSPADQGYGYTF. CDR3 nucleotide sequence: TGTGCCAGCTCACCAGCCGATCAGGGCTATGGCTACACCTTC.

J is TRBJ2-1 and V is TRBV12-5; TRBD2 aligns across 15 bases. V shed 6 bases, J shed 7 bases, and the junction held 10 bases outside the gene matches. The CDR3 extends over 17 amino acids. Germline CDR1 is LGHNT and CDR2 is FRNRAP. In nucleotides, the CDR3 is TGTGCTAGTGGCCTAGGACTAGCGGGAGGGGTGGATAATGAGCAGTTCTTC. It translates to CASGLGLAGGVDNEQFF.

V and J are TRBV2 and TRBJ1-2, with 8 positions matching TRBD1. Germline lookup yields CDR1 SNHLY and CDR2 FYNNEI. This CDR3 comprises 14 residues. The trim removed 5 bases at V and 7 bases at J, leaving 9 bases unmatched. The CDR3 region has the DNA TGTGCCAGCAGTCTTCTACAGGGGGGTAGTGGCTACACCTTC. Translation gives CASSLLQGGSGYTF. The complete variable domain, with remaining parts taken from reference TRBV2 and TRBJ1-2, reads EPEVTQTPSHQVTQMGQEVILRCVPISNHLYFYWYRQILGQKVEFLVSFYNNEISEKSEIFDDQFSVERPDGSNFTLKIRSTKLEDSAMYFCASSLLQGGSGYTFGSGTRLTVV.

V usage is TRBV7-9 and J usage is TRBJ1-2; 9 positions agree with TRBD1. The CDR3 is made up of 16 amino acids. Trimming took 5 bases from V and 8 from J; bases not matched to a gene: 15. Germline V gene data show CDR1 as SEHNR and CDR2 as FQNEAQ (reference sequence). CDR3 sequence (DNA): TGTGCCAGCAGCCCACCCGGAGTGGGACAGGGTCTCGGCTACACCTTC. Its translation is CASSPPGVGQGLGYTF. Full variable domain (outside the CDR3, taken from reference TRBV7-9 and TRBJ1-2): DTGVSQNPRHKITKRGQNVTFRCDPISEHNRLYWYRQTLGQGPEFLTYFQNEAQLEKSRLLSDRFSAERPKGSFSTLEIQRTEQGDSAMYLCASSPPGVGQGLGYTFGSGTRLTVV.

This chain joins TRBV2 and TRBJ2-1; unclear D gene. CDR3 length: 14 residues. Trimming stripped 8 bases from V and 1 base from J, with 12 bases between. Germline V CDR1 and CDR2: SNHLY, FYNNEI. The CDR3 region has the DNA TGTGCCAGCGGCCGTCTAGTATCCTACAATGAGCAGTTCTTC. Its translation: CASGRLVSYNEQFF.

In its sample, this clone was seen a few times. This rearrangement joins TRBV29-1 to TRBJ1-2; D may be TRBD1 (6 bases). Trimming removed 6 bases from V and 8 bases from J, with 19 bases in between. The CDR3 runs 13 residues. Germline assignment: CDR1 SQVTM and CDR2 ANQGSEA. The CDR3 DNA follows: TGCAGCGTCCGACCCCAAAGTCAGGGGGGCTACACCTTC. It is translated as CSVRPQSQGGYTF.

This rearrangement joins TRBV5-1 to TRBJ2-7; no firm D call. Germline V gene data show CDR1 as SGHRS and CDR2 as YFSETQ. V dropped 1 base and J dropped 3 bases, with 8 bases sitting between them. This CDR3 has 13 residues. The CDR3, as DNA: TGCGCCAGCAGCTTGTTACTCGGCTACGAGCAGTACTTC. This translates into CASSLLLGYEQYF.

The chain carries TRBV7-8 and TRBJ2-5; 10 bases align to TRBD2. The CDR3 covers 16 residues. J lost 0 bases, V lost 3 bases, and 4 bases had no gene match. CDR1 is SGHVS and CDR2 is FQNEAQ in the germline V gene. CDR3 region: CASSFPTSGYQETQYF. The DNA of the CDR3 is TGTGCCAGCAGCTTCCCGACTAGCGGGTACCAAGAGACCCAGTACTTC.

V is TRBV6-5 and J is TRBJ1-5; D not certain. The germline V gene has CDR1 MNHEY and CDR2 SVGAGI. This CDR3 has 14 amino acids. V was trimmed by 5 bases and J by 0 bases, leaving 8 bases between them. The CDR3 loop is CASSPVVSNQPQHF. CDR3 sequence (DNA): TGTGCCAGCAGTCCGGTCGTTAGCAATCAGCCCCAGCATTTT.

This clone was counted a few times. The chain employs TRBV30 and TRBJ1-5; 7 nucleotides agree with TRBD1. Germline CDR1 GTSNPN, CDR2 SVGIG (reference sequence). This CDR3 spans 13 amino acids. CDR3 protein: CASGTDSNQPQHF. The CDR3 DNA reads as TGTGCTTCGGGGACAGACTCCAATCAGCCCCAGCATTTT.

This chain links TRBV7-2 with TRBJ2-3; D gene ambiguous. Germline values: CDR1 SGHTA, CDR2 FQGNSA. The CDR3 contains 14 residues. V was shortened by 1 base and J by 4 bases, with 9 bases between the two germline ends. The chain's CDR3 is CASSLVVNADTQYF. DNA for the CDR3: TGTGCCAGCAGCTTAGTAGTGAACGCAGATACGCAGTATTTT.

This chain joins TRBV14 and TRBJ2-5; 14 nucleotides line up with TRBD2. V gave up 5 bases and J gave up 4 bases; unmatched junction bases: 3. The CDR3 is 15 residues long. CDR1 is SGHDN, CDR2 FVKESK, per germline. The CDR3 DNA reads TGTGCCAGCAGCGCGGGACTAGCGGGGGTAGAGACCCAGTACTTC. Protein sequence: CASSAGLAGVETQYF. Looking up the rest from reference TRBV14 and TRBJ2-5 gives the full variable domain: EAGVTQFPSHSVIEKGQTVTLRCDPISGHDNLYWYRRVMGKEIKFLLHFVKESKQDESGMPNNRFLAERTGGTYSTLKVQPAELEDSGVYFCASSAGLAGVETQYFGPGTRLLVL.

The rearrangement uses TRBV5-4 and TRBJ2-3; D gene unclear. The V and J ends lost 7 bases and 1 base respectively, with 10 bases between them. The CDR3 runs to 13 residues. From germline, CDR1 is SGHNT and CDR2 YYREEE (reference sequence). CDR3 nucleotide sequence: TGTGCCAGCCGACTCTTCGGCACAGATACGCAGTATTTT. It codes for CASRLFGTDTQYF.

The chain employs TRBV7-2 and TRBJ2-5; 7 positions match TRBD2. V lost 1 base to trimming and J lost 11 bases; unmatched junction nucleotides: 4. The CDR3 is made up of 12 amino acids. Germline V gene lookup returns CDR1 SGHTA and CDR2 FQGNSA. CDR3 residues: CASSLDAGGQYF. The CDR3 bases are TGTGCCAGCAGCTTAGATGCCGGGGGGCAGTACTTC.

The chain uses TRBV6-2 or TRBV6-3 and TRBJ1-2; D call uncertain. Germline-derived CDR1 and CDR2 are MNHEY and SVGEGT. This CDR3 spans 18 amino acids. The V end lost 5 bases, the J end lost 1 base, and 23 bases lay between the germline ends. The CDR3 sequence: CASSRTPARRTYNYGYTF. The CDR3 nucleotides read TGTGCCAGCAGTAGGACCCCCGCCAGACGGACTTATAACTATGGCTACACCTTC.